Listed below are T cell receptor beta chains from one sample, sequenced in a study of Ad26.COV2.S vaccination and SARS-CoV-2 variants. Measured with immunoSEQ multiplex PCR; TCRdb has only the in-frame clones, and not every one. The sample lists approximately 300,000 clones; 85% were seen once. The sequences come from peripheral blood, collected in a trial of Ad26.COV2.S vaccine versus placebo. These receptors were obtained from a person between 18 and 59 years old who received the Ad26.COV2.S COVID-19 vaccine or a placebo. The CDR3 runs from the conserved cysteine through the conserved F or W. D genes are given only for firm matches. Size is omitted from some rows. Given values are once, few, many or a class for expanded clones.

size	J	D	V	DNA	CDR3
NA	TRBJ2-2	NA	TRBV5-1	TGCGCCAGCGCGGCAAACACCGGGGAGCTGTTTTTT	CASAANTGELFF
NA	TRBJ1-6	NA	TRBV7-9	TGTGCCAGCACCGACACAACGGGTCGGGGGGCAACTTCACCCCTCCACTTT	CASTDTTGRGATSPLHF
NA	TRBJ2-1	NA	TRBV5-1	TGCGCCAGCAGCCCAGGGTTCCACTACAATGAGCAGTTCTTC	CASSPGFHYNEQFF
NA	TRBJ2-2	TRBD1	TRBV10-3	TGTGCCATCAGTGAGGGCGTAGGGGGCATCACCGGGGAGCTGTTTTTT	CAISEGVGGITGELFF
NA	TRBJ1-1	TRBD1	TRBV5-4	TGTGCCAGCAACAGAGGCCCGGACAGGGGACGGACTGAAGCTTTCTTT	CASNRGPDRGRTEAFF
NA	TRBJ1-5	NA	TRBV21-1	TGTGCCAGCAGGCGTGCTCCCCAGCATTTT	CASRRAPQHF
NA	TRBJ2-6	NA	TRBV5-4	TGTGCCAGCAGCTTGGCTGGGGGGACTTCTGGGGCCAACGTCCTGACTTTC	CASSLAGGTSGANVLTF
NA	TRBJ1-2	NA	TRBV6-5	TGTGCCAGCGGGTTGATGGACGGAGCCTATGGCTACACCTTC	CASGLMDGAYGYTF
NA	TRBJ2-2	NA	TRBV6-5	TGTGCCAGCAGTTACGGGGGTTTCGCCGGGGAGCTGTTTTTT	CASSYGGFAGELFF
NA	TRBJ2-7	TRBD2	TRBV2	TGTGCCAGCAATCGACTAGCGGGGAGGTACGAGCAGTACTTC	CASNRLAGRYEQYF
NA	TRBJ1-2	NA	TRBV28	TGTGCCAGCAGTTTACGGGACACAGCCAACTATGGCTACACCTTC	CASSLRDTANYGYTF
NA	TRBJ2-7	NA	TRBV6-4	TGTGCCAGCAGTGAAGCCCCCTCGGACAGCTACGAGCAGTACTTC	CASSEAPSDSYEQYF
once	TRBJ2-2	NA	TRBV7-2	TGTGCCAGCAGCTCGGGGCGGCACGGGGAGCTGTTTTTT	CASSSGRHGELFF
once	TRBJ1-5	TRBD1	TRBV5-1	TGCGCCAGCAGCCTAGGACAGGGGGGACAGCCCCAGCATTTT	CASSLGQGGQPQHF
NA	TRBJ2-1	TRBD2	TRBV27	TGTGCCAGCAGTTCCGGACTAGCGGGGGGGTTTCAAAGCTCCTACAATGAGCAGTTCTTC	CASSSGLAGGFQSSYNEQFF
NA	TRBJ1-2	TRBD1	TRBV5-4	TGTGCCAGCAGCCCATCCAGGGACAGGATTTATGGCTACACCTTC	CASSPSRDRIYGYTF
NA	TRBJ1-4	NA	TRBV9	TGTGCCAGCAGCGTAGTGTCCCAGGGTTATGAAAAACTGTTTTTT	CASSVVSQGYEKLFF
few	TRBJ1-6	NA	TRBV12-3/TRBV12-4	TGTGCCAGCAGTCGCCTTCGGTCACCCCTCCACTTT	CASSRLRSPLHF
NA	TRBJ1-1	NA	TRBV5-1	TGCGCCAGCAAACCCGGGACAACGAACACTGAAGCTTTCTTT	CASKPGTTNTEAFF
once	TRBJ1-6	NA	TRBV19	TGTGCCAGTAGTATAGATCTCGGCATTTCGGGAGTACCCCTCCACTTT	CASSIDLGISGVPLHF
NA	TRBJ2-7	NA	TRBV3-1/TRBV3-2	TGTGCCAGCAGCCCCCTTCCAGGGGGGTACGAGCAGTACTTC	CASSPLPGGYEQYF
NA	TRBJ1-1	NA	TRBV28	TGTGCCAGCAACAAAGGGAGTATGAACACTGAAGCTTTCTTT	CASNKGSMNTEAFF